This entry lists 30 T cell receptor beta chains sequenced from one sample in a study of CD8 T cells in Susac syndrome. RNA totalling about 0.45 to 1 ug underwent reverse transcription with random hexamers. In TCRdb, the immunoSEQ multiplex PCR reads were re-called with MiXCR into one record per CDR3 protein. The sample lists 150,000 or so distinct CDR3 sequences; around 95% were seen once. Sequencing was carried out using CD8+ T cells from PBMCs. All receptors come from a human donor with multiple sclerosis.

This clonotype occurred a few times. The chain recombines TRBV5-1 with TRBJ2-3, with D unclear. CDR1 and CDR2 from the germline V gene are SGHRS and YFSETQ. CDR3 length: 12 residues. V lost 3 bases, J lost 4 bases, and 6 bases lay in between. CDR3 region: CASSYQSDTQYF. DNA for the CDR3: TGCGCCAGCAGCTACCAATCAGATACGCAGTATTTT.

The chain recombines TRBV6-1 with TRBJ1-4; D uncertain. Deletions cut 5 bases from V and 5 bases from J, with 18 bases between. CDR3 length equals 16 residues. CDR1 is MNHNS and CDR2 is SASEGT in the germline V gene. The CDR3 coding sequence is TGTGCCAGCAGTCCTCCCCGGTCTCCAGGAAATGAAAAACTGTTTTTT. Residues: CASSPPRSPGNEKLFF.

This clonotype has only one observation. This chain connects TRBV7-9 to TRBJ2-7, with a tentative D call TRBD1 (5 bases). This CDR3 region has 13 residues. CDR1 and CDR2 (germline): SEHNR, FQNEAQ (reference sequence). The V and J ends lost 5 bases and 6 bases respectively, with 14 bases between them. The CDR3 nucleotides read TGTGCCAGCAGCCCCGTGGGGCCGGGCGAGCAGTACGTC. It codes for CASSPVGPGEQYV.

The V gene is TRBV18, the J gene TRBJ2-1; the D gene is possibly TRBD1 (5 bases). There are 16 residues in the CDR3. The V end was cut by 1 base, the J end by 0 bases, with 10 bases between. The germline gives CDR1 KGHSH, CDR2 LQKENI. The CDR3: CASSPQEGVSYNEQFF. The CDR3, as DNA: TGTGCCAGCTCACCACAAGAAGGGGTCTCCTACAATGAGCAGTTCTTC.

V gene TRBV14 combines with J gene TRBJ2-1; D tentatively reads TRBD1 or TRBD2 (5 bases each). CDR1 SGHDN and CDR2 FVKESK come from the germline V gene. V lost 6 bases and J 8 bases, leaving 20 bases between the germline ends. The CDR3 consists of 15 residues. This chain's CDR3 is CASSSWGPSGDEQFF. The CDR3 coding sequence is TGTGCCAGCAGTAGTTGGGGACCCTCGGGTGATGAGCAGTTCTTC.

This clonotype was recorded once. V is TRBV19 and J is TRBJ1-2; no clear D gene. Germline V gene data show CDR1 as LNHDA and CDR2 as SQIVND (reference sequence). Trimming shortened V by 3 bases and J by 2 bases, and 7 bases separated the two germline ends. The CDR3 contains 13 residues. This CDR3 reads CASSMHLNYGYTF. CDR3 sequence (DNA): TGTGCCAGTAGTATGCATCTGAACTATGGCTACACCTTC.

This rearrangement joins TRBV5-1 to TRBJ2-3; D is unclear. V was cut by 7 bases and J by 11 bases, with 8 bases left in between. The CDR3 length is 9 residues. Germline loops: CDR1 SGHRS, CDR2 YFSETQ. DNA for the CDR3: TGCGCCAGCGGCGATGAGCAGTATTTT. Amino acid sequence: CASGDEQYF. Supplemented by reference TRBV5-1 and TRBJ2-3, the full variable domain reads KAGVTQTPRYLIKTRGQQVTLSCSPISGHRSVSWYQQTPGQGLQFLFEYFSETQRNKGNFPGRFSGRQFSNSRSEMNVSTLELGDSALYLCASGDEQYFGPGTRLTVL.

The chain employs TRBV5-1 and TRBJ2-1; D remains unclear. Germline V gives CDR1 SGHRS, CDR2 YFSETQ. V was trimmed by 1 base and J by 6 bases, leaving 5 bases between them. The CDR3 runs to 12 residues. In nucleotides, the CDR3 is TGCGCCAGCAGCTTGAACAGCAATGAGCAGTTCTTC. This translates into CASSLNSNEQFF.

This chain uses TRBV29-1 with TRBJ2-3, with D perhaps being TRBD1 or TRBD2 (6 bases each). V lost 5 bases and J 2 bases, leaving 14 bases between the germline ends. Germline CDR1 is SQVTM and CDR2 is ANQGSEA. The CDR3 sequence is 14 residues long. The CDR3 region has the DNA TGCAGCGTTCTAGAGAGGGGGGCCACAGATACGCAGTATTTT. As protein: CSVLERGATDTQYF.

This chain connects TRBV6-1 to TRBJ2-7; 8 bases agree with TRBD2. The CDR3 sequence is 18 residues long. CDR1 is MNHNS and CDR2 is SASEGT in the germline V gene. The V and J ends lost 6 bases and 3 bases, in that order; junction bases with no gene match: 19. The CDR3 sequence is CASRTAILPRSGGYEQYF. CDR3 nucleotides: TGTGCCAGCAGAACAGCCATCCTTCCCCGGAGCGGGGGCTACGAGCAGTACTTC.

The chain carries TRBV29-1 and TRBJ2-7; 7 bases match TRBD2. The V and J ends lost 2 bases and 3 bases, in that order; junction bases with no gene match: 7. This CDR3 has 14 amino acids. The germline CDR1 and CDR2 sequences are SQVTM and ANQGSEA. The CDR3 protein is CSVELAGVLYEQYF. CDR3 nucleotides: TGCAGCGTTGAACTCGCGGGGGTTCTCTACGAGCAGTACTTC.

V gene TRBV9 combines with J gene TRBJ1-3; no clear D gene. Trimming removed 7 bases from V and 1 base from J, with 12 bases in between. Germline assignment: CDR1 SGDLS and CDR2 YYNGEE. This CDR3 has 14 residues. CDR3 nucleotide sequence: TGTGCCAGCGCCAGCCCGGTGTCTGGAAACACCATATATTTT. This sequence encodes CASASPVSGNTIYF.

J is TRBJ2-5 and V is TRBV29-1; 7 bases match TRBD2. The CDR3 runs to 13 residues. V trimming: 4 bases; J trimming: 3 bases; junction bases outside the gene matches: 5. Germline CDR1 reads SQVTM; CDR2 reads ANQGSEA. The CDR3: CSVAGGTKETQYF. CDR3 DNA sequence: TGCAGCGTTGCGGGCGGGACTAAAGAGACCCAGTACTTC.

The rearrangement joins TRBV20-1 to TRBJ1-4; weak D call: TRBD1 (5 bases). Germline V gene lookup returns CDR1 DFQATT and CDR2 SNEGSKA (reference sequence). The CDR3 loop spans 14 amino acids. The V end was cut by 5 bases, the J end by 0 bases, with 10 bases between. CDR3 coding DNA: TGCAGTGCTGCCGGGACTTCAACTAATGAAAAACTGTTTTTT. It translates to CSAAGTSTNEKLFF.

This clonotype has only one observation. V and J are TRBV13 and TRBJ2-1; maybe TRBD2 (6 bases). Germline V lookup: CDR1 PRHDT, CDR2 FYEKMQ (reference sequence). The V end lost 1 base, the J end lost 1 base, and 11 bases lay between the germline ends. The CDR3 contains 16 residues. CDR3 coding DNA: TGTGCCAGCAGCTTAGCTCGTGGGGGGTCCTACAATGAGCAGTTCTTC. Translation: CASSLARGGSYNEQFF.

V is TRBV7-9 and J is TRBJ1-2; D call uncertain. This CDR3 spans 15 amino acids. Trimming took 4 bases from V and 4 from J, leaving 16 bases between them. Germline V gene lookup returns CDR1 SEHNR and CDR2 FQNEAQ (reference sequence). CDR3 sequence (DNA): TGTGCCAGCAGCTCCGGTCTGACGCTTACCTATGGCTACACCTTC. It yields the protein CASSSGLTLTYGYTF. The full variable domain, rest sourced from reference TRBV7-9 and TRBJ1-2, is DTGVSQNPRHKITKRGQNVTFRCDPISEHNRLYWYRQTLGQGPEFLTYFQNEAQLEKSRLLSDRFSAERPKGSFSTLEIQRTEQGDSAMYLCASSSGLTLTYGYTFGSGTRLTVV.

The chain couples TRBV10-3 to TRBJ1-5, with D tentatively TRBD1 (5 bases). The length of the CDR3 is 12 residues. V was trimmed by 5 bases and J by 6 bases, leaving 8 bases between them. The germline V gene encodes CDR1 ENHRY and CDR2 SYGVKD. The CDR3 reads CAISQGGQPQHF. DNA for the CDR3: TGTGCCATCAGTCAGGGAGGTCAGCCCCAGCATTTT.

CDR3 DNA: TGTGCCTGGGAAGCAGAAATTTGGACTTCACCCCTCCACTTT. Its protein product is CAWEAEIWTSPLHF. This chain joins TRBV30 and TRBJ1-6; D call uncertain. The germline V gene has CDR1 GTSNPN and CDR2 SVGIG (reference sequence). CDR3 length equals 14 residues. Trimming took 5 bases from V and 9 from J, leaving 17 bases between them. The full variable domain, its missing parts supplied by reference TRBV30 and TRBJ1-6, is SQTIHQWPATLVQPVGSPLSLECTVEGTSNPNLYWYRQAAGRGLQLLFYSVGIGQISSEVPQNLSASRPQDRQFILSSKKLLLSDSGFYLCAWEAEIWTSPLHFGNGTRLTVT.

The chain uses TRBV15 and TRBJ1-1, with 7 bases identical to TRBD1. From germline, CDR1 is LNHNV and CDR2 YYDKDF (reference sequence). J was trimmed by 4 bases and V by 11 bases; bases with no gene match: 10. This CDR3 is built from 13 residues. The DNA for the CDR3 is TGTGCCTCGAGACAGGGATTGAGCACTGAAGCTTTCTTT. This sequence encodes CASRQGLSTEAFF.

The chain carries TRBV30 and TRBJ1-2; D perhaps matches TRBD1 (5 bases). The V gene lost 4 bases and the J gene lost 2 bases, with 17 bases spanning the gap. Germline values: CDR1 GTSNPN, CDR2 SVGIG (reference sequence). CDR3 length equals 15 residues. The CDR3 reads CAWTWGTPGNYGYTF. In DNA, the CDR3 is TGTGCCTGGACATGGGGGACCCCAGGGAACTATGGCTACACCTTC.

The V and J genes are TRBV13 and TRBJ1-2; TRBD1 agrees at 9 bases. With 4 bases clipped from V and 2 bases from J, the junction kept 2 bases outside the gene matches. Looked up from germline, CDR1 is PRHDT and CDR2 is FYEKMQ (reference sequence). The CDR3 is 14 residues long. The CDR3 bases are TGTGCCAGCAGCTGGGACAGGGAAAACTATGGCTACACCTTC. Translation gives CASSWDRENYGYTF.

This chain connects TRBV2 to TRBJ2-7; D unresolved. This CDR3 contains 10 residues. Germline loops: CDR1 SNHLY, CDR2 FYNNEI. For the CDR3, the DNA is TGTGCACTCAACCTTGGGGAGCAGTACTTC. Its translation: CALNLGEQYF. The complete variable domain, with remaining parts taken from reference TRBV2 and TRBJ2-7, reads EPEVTQTPSHQVTQMGQEVILRCVPISNHLYFYWYRQILGQKVEFLVSFYNNEISEKSEIFDDQFSVERPDGSNFTLKIRSTKLEDSAMYFCALNLGEQYFGPGTRLTVT.

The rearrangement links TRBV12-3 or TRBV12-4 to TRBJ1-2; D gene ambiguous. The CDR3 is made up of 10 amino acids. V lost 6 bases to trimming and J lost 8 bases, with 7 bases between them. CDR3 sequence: CASSPPGYTF. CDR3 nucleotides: TGTGCCAGCAGCCCGCCGGGCTACACCTTC.

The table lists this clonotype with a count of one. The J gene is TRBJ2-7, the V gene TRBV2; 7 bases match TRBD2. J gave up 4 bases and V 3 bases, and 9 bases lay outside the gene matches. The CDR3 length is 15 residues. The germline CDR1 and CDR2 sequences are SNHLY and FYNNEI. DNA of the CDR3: TGTGCCAGCAGTGACCCTAGCGGAAGACTTTACGAGCAGTACGTC. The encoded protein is CASSDPSGRLYEQYV.

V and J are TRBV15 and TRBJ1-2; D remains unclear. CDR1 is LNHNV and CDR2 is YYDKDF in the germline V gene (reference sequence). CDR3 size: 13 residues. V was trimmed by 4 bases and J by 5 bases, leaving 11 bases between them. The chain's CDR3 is CATSMQTEYGYTF. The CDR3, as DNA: TGTGCCACCAGCATGCAAACCGAATATGGCTACACCTTC.

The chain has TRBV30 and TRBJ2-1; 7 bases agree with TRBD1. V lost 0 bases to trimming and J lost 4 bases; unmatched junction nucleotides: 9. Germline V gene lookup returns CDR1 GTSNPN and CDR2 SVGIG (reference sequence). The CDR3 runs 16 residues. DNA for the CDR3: TGTGCCTGGAGTGTACAGGGGCCCAGGGTTTACAATGAGCAGTTCTTC. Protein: CAWSVQGPRVYNEQFF.

CDR3 sequence: CASSFGTAGIRETQYF. In DNA form, the CDR3 reads TGCGCCAGCAGCTTCGGGACAGCGGGGATCAGAGAGACCCAGTACTTC. The rearrangement uses TRBV5-1 and TRBJ2-5; D may be TRBD1 or TRBD2 (7 bases each). Per germline, CDR1 SGHRS and CDR2 YFSETQ. CDR3 length: 16 amino acids. Deletions cut 2 bases from V and 4 bases from J, with 18 bases between.

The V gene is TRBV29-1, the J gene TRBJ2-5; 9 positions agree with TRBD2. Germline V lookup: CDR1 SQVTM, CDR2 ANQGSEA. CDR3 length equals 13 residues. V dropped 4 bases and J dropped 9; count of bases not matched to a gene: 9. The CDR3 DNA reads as TGCAGCGTTGTGGCTAGCGGGGCCCGTGCCCAGTACTTC. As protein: CSVVASGARAQYF.

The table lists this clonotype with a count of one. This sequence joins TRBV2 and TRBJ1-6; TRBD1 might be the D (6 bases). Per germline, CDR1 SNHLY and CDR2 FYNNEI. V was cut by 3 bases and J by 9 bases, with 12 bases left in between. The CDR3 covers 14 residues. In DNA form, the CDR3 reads TGTGCCAGCAGTGAGGGGGGGCGCATTTCACCCCTCCACTTT. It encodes CASSEGGRISPLHF.

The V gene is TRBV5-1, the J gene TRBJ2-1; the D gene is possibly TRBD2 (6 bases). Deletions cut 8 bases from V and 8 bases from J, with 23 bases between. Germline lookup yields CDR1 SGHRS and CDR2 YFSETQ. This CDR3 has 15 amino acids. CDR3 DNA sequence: TGCGCCAGGATAGATCCGGGTCAACTAGCCGATGAGCAGTTCTTC. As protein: CARIDPGQLADEQFF.